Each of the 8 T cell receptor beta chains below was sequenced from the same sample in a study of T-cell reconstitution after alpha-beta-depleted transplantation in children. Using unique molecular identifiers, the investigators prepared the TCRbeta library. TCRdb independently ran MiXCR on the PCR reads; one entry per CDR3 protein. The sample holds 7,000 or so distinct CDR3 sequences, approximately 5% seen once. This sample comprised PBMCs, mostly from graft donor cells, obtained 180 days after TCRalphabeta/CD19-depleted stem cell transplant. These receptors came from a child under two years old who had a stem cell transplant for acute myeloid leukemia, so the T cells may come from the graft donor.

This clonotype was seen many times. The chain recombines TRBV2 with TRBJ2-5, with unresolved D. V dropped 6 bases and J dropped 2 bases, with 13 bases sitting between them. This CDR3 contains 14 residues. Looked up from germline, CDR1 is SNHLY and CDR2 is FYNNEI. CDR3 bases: TGTGCCAGCAGCCCCCTTGGGGTACAAGAGACCCAGTACTTC. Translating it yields CASSPLGVQETQYF.

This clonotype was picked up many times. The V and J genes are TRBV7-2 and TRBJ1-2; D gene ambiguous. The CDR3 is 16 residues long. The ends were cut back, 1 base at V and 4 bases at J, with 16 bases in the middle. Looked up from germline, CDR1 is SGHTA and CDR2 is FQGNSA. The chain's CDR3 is CASSLGQPTGIYGYTF. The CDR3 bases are TGTGCCAGCAGCTTAGGGCAGCCAACGGGAATCTATGGCTACACCTTC. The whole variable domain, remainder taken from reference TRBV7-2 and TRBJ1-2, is GAGVSQSPSNKVTEKGKDVELRCDPISGHTALYWYRQSLGQGLEFLIYFQGNSAPDKSGLPSDRFSAERTGGSVSTLTIQRTQQEDSAVYLCASSLGQPTGIYGYTFGSGTRLTVV.

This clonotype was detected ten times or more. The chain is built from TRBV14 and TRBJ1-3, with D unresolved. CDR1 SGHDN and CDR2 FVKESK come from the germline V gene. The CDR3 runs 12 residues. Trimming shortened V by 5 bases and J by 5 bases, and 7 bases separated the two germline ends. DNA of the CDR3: TGTGCCAGCAGCGATTTTCGAAACACCATATATTTT. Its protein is CASSDFRNTIYF.

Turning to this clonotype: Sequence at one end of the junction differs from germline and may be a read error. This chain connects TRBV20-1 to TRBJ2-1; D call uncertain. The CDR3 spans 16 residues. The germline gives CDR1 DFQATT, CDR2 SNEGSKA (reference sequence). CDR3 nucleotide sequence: TGCTGTGCTAGTGACAAACCTGGTATGGTCTACAATGAGCAGTTCTTC. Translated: CCASDKPGMVYNEQFF.

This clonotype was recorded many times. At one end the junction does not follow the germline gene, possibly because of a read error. The CDR3 nucleotides read TGCAGTGCATGGACTAGCGGGAGGCCCGGGGAGCTGTGTTTT. This translates into CSAWTSGRPGELCF. The chain recombines TRBV20-1 with TRBJ2-2; TRBD2 matches 14 bases. Germline V gene data show CDR1 as DFQATT and CDR2 as SNEGSKA (reference sequence). This CDR3 region has 14 residues.

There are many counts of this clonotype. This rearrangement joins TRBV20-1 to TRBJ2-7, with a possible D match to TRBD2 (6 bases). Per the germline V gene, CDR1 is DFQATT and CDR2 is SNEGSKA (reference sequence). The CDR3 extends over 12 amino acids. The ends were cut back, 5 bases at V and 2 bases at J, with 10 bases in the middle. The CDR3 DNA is TGCAGTGCTGGGGACTCCACCTACGAGCAGTACTTC. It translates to CSAGDSTYEQYF.

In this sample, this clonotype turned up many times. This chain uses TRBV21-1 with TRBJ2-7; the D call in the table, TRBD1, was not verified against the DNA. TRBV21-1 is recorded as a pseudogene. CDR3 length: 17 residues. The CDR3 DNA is TGTGCCAGCAGCAAAAAGCAGGGACAGGACCCTTACTACGAGCAGTACTTC. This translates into CASSKKQGQDPYYEQYF.

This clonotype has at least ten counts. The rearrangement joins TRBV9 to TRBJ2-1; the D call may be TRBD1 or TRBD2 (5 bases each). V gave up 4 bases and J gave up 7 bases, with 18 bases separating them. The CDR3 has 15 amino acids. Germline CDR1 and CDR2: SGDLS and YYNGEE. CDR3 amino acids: CASSIPGTEGNEQFF. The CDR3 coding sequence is TGTGCCAGCAGCATCCCCGGGACCGAGGGAAATGAGCAGTTCTTC.